The clone carrying this T cell receptor (beta chain) was seen a few times. Its antigen is currently unknown. The data originate from a study of T cell repertoires in cytomegalovirus infection. Study-level information: Shared public TCR beta signatures pointed to both CMV infection and a matching HLA type. Study-wide results and limits: HLA-C-restricted, CMV-specific TCR beta clonotypes were dominant ex vivo. Adding up the frequency of public TCR beta families identified people who carried CMV plus the relevant HLA.

The junction had 4 bases not matched to a gene; V was cut back by 0 bases and J by 0 bases. CDR1 and CDR2 (germline): SGHNT, YYREEE (reference sequence). CDR3 length equals 16 residues. MiXCR, run by TCRdb on the reads, gives a single entry per CDR3 protein. The sample gives under 850,000 distinct CDR3 sequences, less than 40% of which show up once; under 3% is in the top ten. The source material was PBMCs. The V gene is TRBV5-4, the J gene TRBJ2-3; 7 bases line up with TRBD2. The sequence derives from a human donor in good health (CMV status not recorded). Some clones in this sample may be carry-over from other donors' samples. CDR3 loop: CASSLEGGRSTDTQYF. The CDR3 bases are TGTGCCAGCAGCTTGGAGGGAGGGCGTAGCACAGATACGCAGTATTTT.